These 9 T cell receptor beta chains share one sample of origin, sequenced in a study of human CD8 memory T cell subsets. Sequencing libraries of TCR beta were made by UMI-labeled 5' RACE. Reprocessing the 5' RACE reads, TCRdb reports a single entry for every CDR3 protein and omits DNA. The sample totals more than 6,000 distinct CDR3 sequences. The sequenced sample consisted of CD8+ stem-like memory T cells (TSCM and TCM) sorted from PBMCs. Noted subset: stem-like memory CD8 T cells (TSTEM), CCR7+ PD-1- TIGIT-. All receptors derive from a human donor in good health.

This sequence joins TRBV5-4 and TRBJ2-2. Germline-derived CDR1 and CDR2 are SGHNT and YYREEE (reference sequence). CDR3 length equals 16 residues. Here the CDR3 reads CASTSTGIGNTGELFF.

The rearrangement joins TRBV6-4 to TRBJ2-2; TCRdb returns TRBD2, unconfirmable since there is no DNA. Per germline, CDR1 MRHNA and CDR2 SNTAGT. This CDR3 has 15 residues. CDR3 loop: CASRLAGGDTGELFF.

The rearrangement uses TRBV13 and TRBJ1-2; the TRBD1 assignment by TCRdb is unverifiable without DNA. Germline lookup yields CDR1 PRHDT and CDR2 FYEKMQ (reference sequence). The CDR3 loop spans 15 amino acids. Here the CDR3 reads CASSLGTGEGYGYTF.

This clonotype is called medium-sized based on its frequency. CDR3: CASSLFLGETQYF. The V call is TRBV5-4, the J call TRBJ2-5. The CDR3 spans 13 residues. CDR1 and CDR2 (germline): SGHNT, YYREEE (reference sequence).

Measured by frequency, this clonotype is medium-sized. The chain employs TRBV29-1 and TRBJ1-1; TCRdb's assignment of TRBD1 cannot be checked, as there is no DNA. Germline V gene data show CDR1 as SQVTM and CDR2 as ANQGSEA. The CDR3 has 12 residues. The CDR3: CSVEGAGTEAFF.

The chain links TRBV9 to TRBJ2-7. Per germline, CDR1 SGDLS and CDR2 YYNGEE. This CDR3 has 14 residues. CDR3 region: CASSPDARTYEQYF. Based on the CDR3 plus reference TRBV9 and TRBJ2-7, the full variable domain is DSGVTQTPKHLITATGQRVTLRCSPRSGDLSVYWYQQSLDQGLQFLIQYYNGEERAKGNILERFSAQQFPDLHSELNLSSLELGDSALYFCASSPDARTYEQYFGPGTRLTVT.

The CDR3: CASSPGTSGYDEQYF. The chain is built from TRBV4-1 and TRBJ2-7; TCRdb's assignment of TRBD2 cannot be checked, as there is no DNA. Germline CDR1 MGHRA, CDR2 YSYEKL. CDR3 length: 15 residues.

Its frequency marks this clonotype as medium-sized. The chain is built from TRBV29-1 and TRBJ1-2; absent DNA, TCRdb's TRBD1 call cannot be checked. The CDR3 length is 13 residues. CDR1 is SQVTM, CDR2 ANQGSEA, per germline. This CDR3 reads CSVEGQAAYGYTF.

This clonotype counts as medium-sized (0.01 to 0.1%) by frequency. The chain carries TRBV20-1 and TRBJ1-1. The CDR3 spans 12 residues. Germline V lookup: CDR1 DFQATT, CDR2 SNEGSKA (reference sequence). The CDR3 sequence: CSARDGETGAFF.